The entry below describes one TCR beta chain. Its antigen is not identified. Read coverage stops 3 residues before the CDR3 terminus; the germline J gene supplies the remainder. Mixed chimerism was transient after nonmyeloablative marrow transplants from related graft donors. These data originate in a study of Tregs in tolerant kidney transplant recipients. Study-level results: Few patients were studied, so findings need validation in larger groups. Antigen-driven expansion was suggested because donor-specific Tregs expanded more than all Tregs in tolerant patients. Some patients' samples used different primers over time, so nucleotide sequences weren't comparable.

Clones were sequenced by immunoSEQ multiplex PCR, and TCRdb holds only the in-frame ones, with some missing. The specimen's table records approximately 6,000 clones. V gave up 2 bases and J gave up 3 bases, with 5 bases separating them. Per germline, CDR1 MGHDK and CDR2 SYGVNS. The CDR3 has 12 amino acids. The material was CD8+ T cells from blood (PBMCs), obtained 12 months after the transplant. This receptor was obtained from a human patient who received a combined kidney and bone marrow transplant. The graft donor may be the source of some T cells. This chain connects TRBV25-1 to TRBJ2-7; no firm D call. CDR3 DNA (partial): TGTGCCAGCAGTGAACTTAACTACGAG. As protein: CASSELNYE. In full, the CDR3 reads CASSELNYEQYF.